This TCR beta chain originates from a study of T cell responses to AZD1222 COVID-19 vaccine. Broader study findings: Repertoires were obtained only post-peak T cell response. Females outnumbered males among donors, who were mostly white British; clonal diversity was possibly underestimated. Within unmutated variant regions lay the reported targets of nearly half of spike-specific TCRs. The CD4 TCRs associated with vaccination extended across spike and predominated at 160-218 and 743-854.

Trimming stripped 3 bases from V and 2 bases from J, with 13 bases between. CDR1 is SQVTM and CDR2 is ANQGSEA in the germline V gene. This CDR3 has 14 amino acids. In regard to this clone: Its antigen is as yet unknown.

Measured with immunoSEQ multiplex PCR; TCRdb has only the in-frame clones, and not every one. The sample lists approximately 200,000 clones, 90% to 95% occurring once. The J gene is TRBJ2-5, the V gene TRBV29-1, with D possibly TRBD2 on 6 matching bases. Here the sequenced sample was peripheral blood, taken 28 days after the second dose of the MenACWY control vaccine. This receptor was identified in an adult who received the MenACWY meningococcal vaccine as a control. The CDR3 nucleotides read TGCAGCGTTGAGGGGGGTTTGTCACAAGAGACCCAGTACTTC. Protein sequence: CSVEGGLSQETQYF.